Sequencing of this T cell receptor (beta chain) was carried out in a study of cytomegalovirus exposure and HLA in healthy donors. Study-wide context: HLA-typed donors were the source of approximately 85 million unique TCRs, which an early data release held. The study, taken as a whole, reports: Segments of the TCR beta V type were, in most cases, productive about 87% or about 30% of the time in an earlier analysis. For most subjects, TCR beta sequences were reported to predict HLA-A and HLA-B alleles with accuracy.

Germline lookup yields CDR1 SGHTA and CDR2 FQGNSA. J gave up 4 bases and V 5 bases, and 4 bases lay outside the gene matches. The CDR3 runs to 15 residues. In the PCR, 60 Vbeta and 13 Jbeta primers were used. Repertoires were generated with immunoSEQ multiplex PCR, while TCRdb's copy carries only in-frame clones and drops some. The sample shows about 130,000 clones, approximately 70% of them seen only once. This clone appeared once. Its target is not known. The chain couples TRBV7-2 to TRBJ2-1; 11 bases line up with TRBD2. This clonotype was obtained from a man aged 60 to 69 in good health and CMV-seropositive. Sequencing used PBMCs. The CDR3 region has the DNA TGTGCCAGCAGCCGTAGCGGGGGGGTGTACAATGAGCAGTTCTTC. As protein: CASSRSGGVYNEQFF. Complete variable domain (other parts from reference TRBV7-2 and TRBJ2-1): GAGVSQSPSNKVTEKGKDVELRCDPISGHTALYWYRQSLGQGLEFLIYFQGNSAPDKSGLPSDRFSAERTGGSVSTLTIQRTQQEDSAVYLCASSRSGGVYNEQFFGPGTRLTVL.